The 25 T cell receptor beta chains below were found in one sample sequenced in a study of shared clonotypes between healthy human individuals. Sequencing used immunoSEQ multiplex PCR; TCRdb keeps in-frame clones, though not all of them. The table records 1.5 million to 2.5 million clones, around 96% of them present only once. Naivety among CD8 cells was defined by CD45RO negativity and positive CCR7 selection, thereby excluding terminally differentiated effector memory CD45RA+ cells. The specimen sequenced was naive CD8+ T cells sorted from blood. Receptors originate from a young man in good health.

The V gene is TRBV27, the J gene TRBJ1-1; TRBD1 is a possible D gene (6 bases). V lost 6 bases to trimming and J lost 1 base, with 27 bases between them. The CDR3 extends over 19 amino acids. From germline, CDR1 is MNHEY and CDR2 SMNVEV (reference sequence). DNA of the CDR3: TGTGCCAGCAGCCGAGGACAGATTCTCGAAAGTGAATGGAACACTGAAGCTTTCTTT. Its protein is CASSRGQILESEWNTEAFF.

The chain is built from TRBV10-2 and TRBJ1-1; possible D gene TRBD1, 6 bases. The germline gives CDR1 WSHSY, CDR2 SAAADI. The V end lost 3 bases, the J end lost 4 bases, and 15 bases lay between the germline ends. The CDR3 has 15 amino acids. Here the CDR3 DNA reads TGCGCCAGCAGTGATCCGGCAGGGGCGGTCACTGAAGCTTTCTTT. This gives the protein CASSDPAGAVTEAFF.

The chain carries TRBV9 and TRBJ2-1, with TRBD2 matching 8 bases. CDR1 and CDR2 from the germline V gene are SGDLS and YYNGEE. This CDR3 is built from 14 residues. V lost 5 bases, J lost 5 bases, and 6 bases stayed unmatched. CDR3: CASSGGRSHNEQFF. In DNA form, the CDR3 reads TGTGCCAGCAGTGGCGGGAGGTCCCACAATGAGCAGTTCTTC. Full variable domain (rest looked up from reference TRBV9 and TRBJ2-1): DSGVTQTPKHLITATGQRVTLRCSPRSGDLSVYWYQQSLDQGLQFLIQYYNGEERAKGNILERFSAQQFPDLHSELNLSSLELGDSALYFCASSGGRSHNEQFFGPGTRLTVL.

The chain has TRBV4-1 and TRBJ1-3; no firm D call. CDR1 MGHRA and CDR2 YSYEKL come from the germline V gene. The CDR3 has 15 residues. Trimming shortened V by 0 bases and J by 2 bases, and 8 bases separated the two germline ends. The CDR3 DNA follows: TGCGCCAGCAGCCAAGATGCGGCTGCTGGAAACACCATATATTTT. Protein product: CASSQDAAAGNTIYF.

The chain links TRBV13 to TRBJ2-7, with D maybe TRBD2 (7 bases). Trimming cost V 0 bases and J 2 bases, with 17 bases left between them. The germline V gene has CDR1 PRHDT and CDR2 FYEKMQ (reference sequence). CDR3 length: 17 residues. The CDR3 protein is CASSLGVGAGAAYEQYF. The CDR3 DNA follows: TGTGCCAGCAGCTTAGGTGTAGGGGCGGGGGCGGCCTACGAGCAGTACTTC. The full variable domain, rest sourced from reference TRBV13 and TRBJ2-7, is AAGVIQSPRHLIKEKRETATLKCYPIPRHDTVYWYQQGPGQDPQFLISFYEKMQSDKGSIPDRFSAQQFSDYHSELNMSSLELGDSALYFCASSLGVGAGAAYEQYFGPGTRLTVT.

The genes are TRBV25-1 and TRBJ1-1; D is perhaps TRBD1 (5 bases). V dropped 4 bases and J dropped 1 base, with 10 bases sitting between them. CDR3 length: 14 residues. The V gene's germline CDR1 is MGHDK and CDR2 SYGVNS. The CDR3 DNA is TGTGCCAGCAGTGTCGACGGACAGAACACTGAAGCTTTCTTT. It is translated as CASSVDGQNTEAFF.

The genes are TRBV7-9 and TRBJ2-7; TRBD1 matches 8 bases. V shed 5 bases and J 5 bases; nucleotides not matched to a gene: 11. This CDR3 comprises 15 residues. CDR1 is SEHNR and CDR2 is FQNEAQ in the germline V gene (reference sequence). DNA for the CDR3: TGTGCCAGCAGCCCCGGGACAGGCGCTCGCGACGAGCAGTACTTC. This gives the protein CASSPGTGARDEQYF.

J is TRBJ1-1 and V is TRBV28, with a weak D call TRBD1 (6 bases). Trimming cost V 1 base and J 3 bases, with 9 bases left between them. Germline CDR1 reads MDHEN; CDR2 reads SYDVKM. CDR3 length: 14 residues. The CDR3 region has the DNA TGTGCCAGCAGTTTATCAGGGGATTACACTGAAGCTTTCTTT. Translating it yields CASSLSGDYTEAFF.

This chain joins TRBV25-1 and TRBJ1-2; possible D gene TRBD1, 6 bases. There are 15 residues in the CDR3. Trimming cost V 1 base and J 4 bases, with 13 bases left between them. Germline values: CDR1 MGHDK, CDR2 SYGVNS. The CDR3 protein is CASSESGGPGYGYTF. The CDR3 DNA reads TGTGCCAGCAGTGAATCGGGGGGGCCAGGCTATGGCTACACCTTC.

With regard to this clone: The same CDR3 is also encoded by other DNA sequences in this sample. The chain has TRBV27 and TRBJ1-5, with a possible D match to TRBD1 (6 bases). This CDR3 spans 14 amino acids. V was cut by 7 bases and J by 0 bases, with 10 bases left in between. Germline CDR1 reads MNHEY; CDR2 reads SMNVEV (reference sequence). CDR3 DNA: TGTGCCAGCACCTCGACAGGTAGCAATCAGCCCCAGCATTTT. Protein sequence: CASTSTGSNQPQHF.

In this sample, this clone turned up once. This CDR3 reads CASSQGFLAPTDTQYF. DNA for the CDR3: TGCGCCAGCAGCCAAGGATTTCTGGCGCCCACAGATACGCAGTATTTT. The V gene is TRBV4-3, the J gene TRBJ2-3; D is unclear. Trimming left V 1 base short and J 2 bases short, with 13 bases between. Germline loops: CDR1 LGHNA, CDR2 YSLEER. CDR3 length equals 16 residues.

V is TRBV10-3 and J is TRBJ1-4; 7 nucleotides match TRBD1. Germline assignment: CDR1 ENHRY and CDR2 SYGVKD. CDR3 size: 18 residues. J was trimmed by 0 bases and V by 0 bases; bases with no gene match: 7. CDR3 bases: TGTGCCATCAGTGAGTCGAGGGACAGCACAACAACTAATGAAAAACTGTTTTTT. Translating it yields CAISESRDSTTTNEKLFF.

The chain links TRBV9 to TRBJ1-5; 9 nucleotides agree with TRBD1. V was clipped by 4 bases and J by 7 bases; unmatched bases: 6. The germline V gene encodes CDR1 SGDLS and CDR2 YYNGEE. This CDR3 contains 14 residues. CDR3 DNA: TGTGCCAGCAGCACTGGACAGGGGTCGCAGCCCCAGCATTTT. It specifies CASSTGQGSQPQHF. The full variable domain, in which reference TRBV9 and TRBJ1-5 provide the parts outside the CDR3, is DSGVTQTPKHLITATGQRVTLRCSPRSGDLSVYWYQQSLDQGLQFLIQYYNGEERAKGNILERFSAQQFPDLHSELNLSSLELGDSALYFCASSTGQGSQPQHFGDGTRLSIL.

This chain connects TRBV13 to TRBJ1-2, with 8 bases fitting TRBD1. Germline V gene lookup returns CDR1 PRHDT and CDR2 FYEKMQ (reference sequence). This CDR3 is 14 amino acids long. V lost 5 bases to trimming and J lost 7 bases; unmatched junction nucleotides: 9. CDR3 coding DNA: TGTGCCAGCAGCGAGACAGGGGACGGCGGTGGCTACACCTTC. Translating gives CASSETGDGGGYTF.

The DNA of the CDR3 is TGTGCCAGCAGAGACGGGAGGGCCACAGATACGCAGTATTTT. It is translated as CASRDGRATDTQYF. This rearrangement joins TRBV7-9 to TRBJ2-3; TRBD2 matches 8 bases. The junction had 4 bases not matched to a gene; V was cut back by 6 bases and J by 2 bases. The length of the CDR3 is 14 residues. Looked up from germline, CDR1 is SEHNR and CDR2 is FQNEAQ (reference sequence).

V gene TRBV5-6 combines with J gene TRBJ1-1; D not certain. CDR1 and CDR2 (germline): SGHDT, YYEEEE. Trimming left V 1 base short and J 8 bases short, with 6 bases between. The CDR3 runs to 11 residues. CDR3 amino acids: CASSLSQEAFF. CDR3 nucleotides: TGTGCCAGCAGCTTGTCTCAGGAAGCTTTCTTT.

The rearrangement uses TRBV4-1 and TRBJ1-6, with a weak D call TRBD1 (5 bases). CDR1 is MGHRA, CDR2 YSYEKL, per germline. V was cut by 2 bases and J by 5 bases, with 22 bases left in between. This CDR3 comprises 19 residues. The CDR3 DNA reads as TGCGCCAGCAGCCAATTGGTTGTCCCCTTGGGGGGAGATAATTCACCCCTCCACTTT. Its translation is CASSQLVVPLGGDNSPLHF.

The chain carries TRBV7-2 and TRBJ2-7; 8 bases fit TRBD1. The CDR3 is made up of 19 amino acids. V trimming: 5 bases; J trimming: 0 bases; junction bases outside the gene matches: 18. Germline CDR1 and CDR2: SGHTA and FQGNSA. This chain's CDR3 is CASSPTPGGYGLHSYEQYF. In DNA form, the CDR3 reads TGTGCCAGCAGCCCAACCCCAGGGGGCTACGGTCTTCACTCCTACGAGCAGTACTTC. The full variable domain, with the rest looked up from reference TRBV7-2 and TRBJ2-7, is GAGVSQSPSNKVTEKGKDVELRCDPISGHTALYWYRQSLGQGLEFLIYFQGNSAPDKSGLPSDRFSAERTGGSVSTLTIQRTQQEDSAVYLCASSPTPGGYGLHSYEQYFGPGTRLTVT.

This chain joins TRBV5-5 and TRBJ1-4; D gene uncertain. CDR3 length: 17 residues. V lost 2 bases to trimming and J lost 8 bases, with 22 bases between them. Germline CDR1 reads SGHKS; CDR2 reads YYEKEE (reference sequence). This chain's CDR3 is CASSFFSPAREGEKLFF. The DNA for the CDR3 is TGTGCCAGCAGCTTTTTCTCCCCCGCGCGGGAAGGGGAAAAACTGTTTTTT.

V is TRBV27 and J is TRBJ2-7; either TRBD1 or TRBD2 may supply D (5 bases each). The CDR3 runs to 14 residues. The V end was cut by 6 bases, the J end by 0 bases, with 12 bases between. In germline, CDR1 is MNHEY, CDR2 SMNVEV (reference sequence). CDR3 sequence: CASRRDGSSYEQYF. For the CDR3, the DNA is TGTGCCAGCAGACGGGACGGTAGCTCCTACGAGCAGTACTTC.

The chain couples TRBV11-2 to TRBJ2-7; 7 positions match TRBD2. Germline V CDR1 and CDR2: SGHAT, FQNNGV. J gave up 0 bases and V 5 bases, and 13 bases lay outside the gene matches. The CDR3 runs 17 residues. The CDR3 loop is CASSASPVGTTSYEQYF. The CDR3 DNA reads TGTGCCAGCAGCGCCAGCCCCGTCGGGACTACCTCCTACGAGCAGTACTTC.

CDR3 sequence: CASSQNVGANVLTF. CDR3 nucleotide sequence: TGCGCCAGCAGCCAAAACGTTGGGGCCAACGTCCTGACTTTC. The gene calls are TRBV4-1 and TRBJ2-6; no clear D. This CDR3 spans 14 amino acids. V was cut by 2 bases and J by 3 bases, with 5 bases left in between. Looked up from germline, CDR1 is MGHRA and CDR2 is YSYEKL.

This chain links TRBV15 with TRBJ1-1; no clear D gene. Germline CDR1 reads LNHNV; CDR2 reads YYDKDF (reference sequence). Trimming stripped 0 bases from V and 5 bases from J, with 10 bases between. The CDR3 covers 14 residues. CDR3 in amino acids: CATSRDAGETEAFF. The CDR3, as DNA: TGTGCCACCAGCAGAGATGCCGGGGAGACTGAAGCTTTCTTT.

The chain joins TRBV7-2 to TRBJ2-7; unclear D gene. Germline CDR1 reads SGHTA; CDR2 reads FQGNSA. There are 15 residues in the CDR3. The V end was cut by 4 bases, the J end by 1 base, with 14 bases between. CDR3 nucleotide sequence: TGTGCCAGCAGCTCTATCTGGGGAATATCCTACGAGCAGTACTTC. This gives the protein CASSSIWGISYEQYF.

The chain carries TRBV19 and TRBJ1-4; D gene uncertain. V lost 5 bases and J lost 14, with 12 bases in between. Germline V gene lookup returns CDR1 LNHDA and CDR2 SQIVND (reference sequence). The CDR3 length is 11 residues. CDR3 in amino acids: CASSSEGRLFF. Here the CDR3 DNA reads TGTGCCAGTAGTTCGGAAGGGCGGCTGTTTTTT.